Shown below are 8 T cell receptor beta chains from a single sample sequenced in a study of CD8+ T cells in alopecia areata. Sample treatment: oral pan-JAK inhibitor, 5-10 mg twice daily. cDNA reverse transcribed from extracted RNA served as the sequencing template. Assay used: immunoSEQ multiplex PCR; TCRdb lists only in-frame clones, some missing. Of about 190,000 clones in the sample, approximately 60% are singletons; the top ten hold around 0.69%. The specimen was CD4+ T cells sorted from blood, collected at week 4, from a patient treated with tofacitinib. These receptors all stem from a human donor with alopecia areata.

V usage is TRBV14 and J usage is TRBJ2-1; 7 nucleotides line up with TRBD2. CDR1 is SGHDN and CDR2 is FVKESK in the germline V gene. V trimming: 4 bases; J trimming: 3 bases; junction bases outside the gene matches: 9. This CDR3 comprises 16 residues. The DNA of the CDR3 is TGTGCCAGCAGCCCCCGAGGAGCGGGAAGCTACAATGAGCAGTTCTTC. Protein: CASSPRGAGSYNEQFF.

This chain connects TRBV7-2 to TRBJ2-1; TRBD1 or TRBD2 may be the D gene (5 bases each). CDR1 is SGHTA and CDR2 is FQGNSA in the germline V gene. Trimming removed 5 bases from V and 0 bases from J, with 14 bases in between. The CDR3 totals 16 residues. The CDR3 loop is CASSQRKGSSYNEQFF. CDR3 DNA sequence: TGTGCCAGCAGCCAGCGAAAGGGGAGCTCCTACAATGAGCAGTTCTTC.

This clone showed up just a few times. J is TRBJ1-2 and V is TRBV5-6; 7 positions agree with TRBD1. CDR3 length: 13 residues. Germline CDR1 SGHDT, CDR2 YYEEEE. With 3 bases clipped from V and 4 bases from J, the junction kept 3 bases outside the gene matches. The CDR3 sequence: CASSSEGAYGYTF. DNA of the CDR3: TGTGCCAGCAGCTCAGAGGGGGCCTATGGCTACACCTTC.

This chain joins TRBV7-2 and TRBJ2-1; D remains ambiguous. The germline CDR1 and CDR2 sequences are SGHTA and FQGNSA. This CDR3 is 16 amino acids long. The ends were cut back, 7 bases at V and 2 bases at J, with 18 bases in the middle. The CDR3 region is CASTRSFGLPYNEQFF. In DNA, the CDR3 is TGTGCCAGCACCCGATCTTTTGGTCTTCCCTACAATGAGCAGTTCTTC.

The chain uses TRBV30 and TRBJ2-2; 7 positions match TRBD1. Germline trimming cut 4 bases from V and 6 bases from J; bases unmatched to any gene: 5. The CDR3 has 13 residues. Germline CDR1 GTSNPN, CDR2 SVGIG (reference sequence). The CDR3 sequence: CAWKGQGAGELFF. DNA for the CDR3: TGTGCCTGGAAAGGCCAGGGGGCCGGGGAGCTGTTTTTT.

The chain carries TRBV29-1 and TRBJ1-1; 7 bases are a match to TRBD1. Germline CDR1 reads SQVTM; CDR2 reads ANQGSEA. The CDR3 has 15 residues. Losses at the gene ends were 6 bases for V and 1 base for J; bases not matched to a gene: 11. The CDR3 DNA is TGCAGCGTCCAACGGGACAGCACTGCGAACACTGAAGCTTTCTTT. It is translated as CSVQRDSTANTEAFF. The variable domain in full, with the rest retrieved from reference TRBV29-1 and TRBJ1-1, is SAVISQKPSRDICQRGTSLTIQCQVDSQVTMMFWYRQQPGQSLTLIATANQGSEATYESGFVIDKFPISRPNLTFSTLTVSNMSPEDSSIYLCSVQRDSTANTEAFFGQGTRLTVV.

The gene calls are TRBV4-3 and TRBJ2-1; 13 nucleotides align to TRBD2. The CDR3 has 14 amino acids. The germline V gene has CDR1 LGHNA and CDR2 YSLEER. The V gene end was trimmed by 4 bases and the J gene end by 10 bases; junction bases not matched to a gene: 4. The CDR3 region is CASSLGLAGSEQFF. The CDR3 nucleotides are TGCGCCAGCAGCCTGGGACTAGCGGGATCCGAGCAGTTCTTC.

On this clone itself: The identical CDR3 is also encoded by other nucleotide sequences in the sample. The genes are TRBV29-1 and TRBJ2-1, with D perhaps matching TRBD1 (5 bases). The germline V gene encodes CDR1 SQVTM and CDR2 ANQGSEA. V lost 4 bases and J 3 bases, leaving 7 bases between the germline ends. The CDR3 totals 12 residues. CDR3 coding DNA: TGCAGCGTTGGGACAAACTACAATGAGCAGTTCTTC. Its translation is CSVGTNYNEQFF.